This TCR beta chain was recovered during a study of cytomegalovirus exposure and HLA in healthy donors. Details on this clone: The antigen is unknown.

CDR3 length: 15 amino acids. Germline V gives CDR1 LNHNV, CDR2 YYDKDF (reference sequence). V was clipped by 1 base and J by 7 bases, with 14 bases between them. The study ran its PCR with 60 Vbeta and 13 Jbeta primers. Profiling relied on immunoSEQ multiplex PCR, and the TCRdb table lists in-frame clones only, not all of them. The sample lists roughly 87,000 clones, roughly 80% occurring once. Overall study results and limits: A few V segments could not be told apart, such as TRBV6-2 and TRBV6-3, and were left out. Despite most TCR sequences being rare, some public TCRs occurred in many donors.

The source material was PBMCs. The chain is built from TRBV15 and TRBJ1-5; possible D gene TRBD1, 6 bases. This receptor was obtained from a woman aged 40 to 49 in good health and CMV-seropositive. The CDR3 is CATSRVGTNNQPQHF. The CDR3 coding sequence is TGTGCCACCAGCAGAGTCGGGACAAACAACCAGCCCCAGCATTTT.